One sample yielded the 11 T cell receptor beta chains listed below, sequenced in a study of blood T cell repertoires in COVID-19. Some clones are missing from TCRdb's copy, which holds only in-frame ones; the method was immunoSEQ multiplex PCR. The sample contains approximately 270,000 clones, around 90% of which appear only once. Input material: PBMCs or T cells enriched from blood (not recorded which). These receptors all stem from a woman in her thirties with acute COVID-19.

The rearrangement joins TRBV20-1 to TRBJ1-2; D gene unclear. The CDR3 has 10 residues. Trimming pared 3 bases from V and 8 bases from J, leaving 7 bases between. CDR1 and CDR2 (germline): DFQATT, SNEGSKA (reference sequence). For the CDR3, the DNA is TGCAGTGCTAGTACGGGAGGCTACACCTTC. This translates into CSASTGGYTF.

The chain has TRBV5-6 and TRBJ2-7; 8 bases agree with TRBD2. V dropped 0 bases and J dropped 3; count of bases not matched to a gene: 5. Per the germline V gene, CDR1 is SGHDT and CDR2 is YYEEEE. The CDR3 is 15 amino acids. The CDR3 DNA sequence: TGTGCCAGCAGCTTGGCGCTGAGCGGGAGCTACGAGCAGTACTTC. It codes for CASSLALSGSYEQYF.

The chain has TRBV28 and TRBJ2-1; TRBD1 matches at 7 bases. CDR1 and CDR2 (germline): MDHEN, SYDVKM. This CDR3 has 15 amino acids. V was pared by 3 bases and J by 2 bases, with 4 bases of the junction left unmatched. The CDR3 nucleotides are TGTGCCAGCAGTTTCGGGCAGGGGGCCTACAATGAGCAGTTCTTC. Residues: CASSFGQGAYNEQFF.

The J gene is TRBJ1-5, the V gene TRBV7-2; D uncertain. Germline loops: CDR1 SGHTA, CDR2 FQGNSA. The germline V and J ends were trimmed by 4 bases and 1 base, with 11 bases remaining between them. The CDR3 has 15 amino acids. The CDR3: CASSSRGVSNQPQHF. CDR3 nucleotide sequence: TGTGCCAGCAGCTCTCGCGGGGTGAGCAATCAGCCCCAGCATTTT.

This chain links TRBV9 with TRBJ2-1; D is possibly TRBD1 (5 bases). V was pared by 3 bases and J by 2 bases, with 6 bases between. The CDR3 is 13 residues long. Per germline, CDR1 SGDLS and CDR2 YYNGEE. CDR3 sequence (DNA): TGTGCCAGCAGCGACAGGCCCTACAATGAGCAGTTCTTC. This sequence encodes CASSDRPYNEQFF.

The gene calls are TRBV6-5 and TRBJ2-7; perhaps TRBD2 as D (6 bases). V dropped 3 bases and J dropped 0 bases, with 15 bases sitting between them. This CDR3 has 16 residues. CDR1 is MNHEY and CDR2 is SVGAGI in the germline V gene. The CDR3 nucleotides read TGTGCCAGCAGTTATAAGTCGCGGGGCAGCTCCTACGAGCAGTACTTC. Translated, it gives CASSYKSRGSSYEQYF.

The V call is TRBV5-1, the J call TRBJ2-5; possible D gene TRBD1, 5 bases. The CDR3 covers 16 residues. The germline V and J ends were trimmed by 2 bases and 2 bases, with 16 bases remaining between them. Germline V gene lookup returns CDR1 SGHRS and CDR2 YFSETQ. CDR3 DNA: TGCGCCAGCAGCTTAGGGGCAGGGTCCCTTCAAGAGACCCAGTACTTC. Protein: CASSLGAGSLQETQYF.

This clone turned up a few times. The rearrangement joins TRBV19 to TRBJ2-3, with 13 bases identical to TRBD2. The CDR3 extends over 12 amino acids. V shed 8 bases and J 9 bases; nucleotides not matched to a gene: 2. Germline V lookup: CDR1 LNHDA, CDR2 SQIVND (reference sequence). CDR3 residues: CASGTSGDTQYF. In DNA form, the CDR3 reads TGTGCCAGTGGGACTAGCGGGGACACGCAGTATTTT.

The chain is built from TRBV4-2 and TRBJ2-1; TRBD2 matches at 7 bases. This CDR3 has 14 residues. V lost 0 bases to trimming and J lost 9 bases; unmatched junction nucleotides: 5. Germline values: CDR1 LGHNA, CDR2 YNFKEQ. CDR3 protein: CASSQDLTGGEQFF. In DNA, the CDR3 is TGTGCCAGCAGCCAAGATCTCACGGGGGGTGAGCAGTTCTTC.

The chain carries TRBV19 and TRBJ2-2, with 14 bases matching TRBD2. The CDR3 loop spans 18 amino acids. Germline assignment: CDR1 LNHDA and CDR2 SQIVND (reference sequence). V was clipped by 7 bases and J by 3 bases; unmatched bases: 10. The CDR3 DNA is TGTGCCAGTACCCTCACTCCGGGACTAGCGGGGGACACCGGGGAGCTGTTTTTT. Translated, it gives CASTLTPGLAGDTGELFF.

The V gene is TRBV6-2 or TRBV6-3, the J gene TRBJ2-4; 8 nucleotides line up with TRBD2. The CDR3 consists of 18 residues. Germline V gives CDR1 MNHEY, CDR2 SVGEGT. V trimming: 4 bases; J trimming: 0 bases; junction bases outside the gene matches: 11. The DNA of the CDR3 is TGTGCCAGCAGTTTTGGACTAGCCGACACACTAGCCAAAAACATTCAGTACTTC. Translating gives CASSFGLADTLAKNIQYF.